This T cell receptor beta chain was recovered during a study of vaccination and CD4 T cells after COVID-19 (dated by TCRdb to 2021 to 2024). The study in broad terms: In the convalescent cohort there were six males and four females, among whom were two Hispanic individuals, seven Caucasians, two Asians and one multiracial person. Each participant got two doses of either the Pfizer-BioNTech BNT162b2 vaccine (n=8) or the Moderna mRNA-1273 vaccine (n=2). Post-COVID blood samples from convalescent patients were collected a median of approximately 100 days after diagnosis, with a range of roughly 30 to 161 days. Post-vaccine blood samples were collected a median of approximately 77 days after the second vaccine dose, ranging from roughly 12 to 241 days. For stimulating the cultures, overlapping spike peptide pools were used, derived from SARS-CoV-2 as well as from the common cold coronaviruses HCoV-NL63, HCoV-OC43 and HCoV-229E. In control cultures, a CEFX viral epitope pool was used as positive control, an HIV-1 Nef peptide pool was used as negative control, or no peptide was added. The spike-specific CD4+ TCR repertoire was compared before and after mRNA vaccination in 10 COVID-19 convalescent patients and several infection-naive healthy vaccine recipients. In an earlier paper using these donors, memory CD4+ T cell crossreactivity between SARS-CoV-2 and common cold coronavirus spike proteins was assessed at the TCR clonotype level. General findings and caveats noted by the study authors: Only a relatively small number of convalescent patients were included in the study, and early timepoints following natural infection were not analyzed. Although the median number of SARS-CoV-2-reactive clonotypes went up from more than 20 after infection to 38 after vaccination, the increase was not significant. In convalescent patients, a median roughly 86% of post-vaccine SARS-CoV-2-reactive clones were detected only after vaccination, suggesting vaccine-specific priming. In convalescent patients, nearly all vaccine-specific clones (304 of 307) were found to be mono-reactive for SARS-CoV-2 spike rather than cross-reactive with common cold coronaviruses.

The method was PCR. TCR sequencing of DNA from cultured CD4+ T cells used the Oncomine TCR Beta short-read assay at the Johns Hopkins FTIC core. Genomic DNA was extracted from the cultured CD4+ T cells with the QIAamp micro DNA kit. Oncomine TCR Beta libraries from cultured CD4+ T cells were pooled with unique dual indexes and sequenced on an Illumina iSeq 100. The study's own analysis went as follows. Non-productive sequences were removed, and CDR3s not starting with C, not ending with F or W, or shorter than 7 amino acids were discarded. Antigen-specific clonotypes were identified using the MANAFEST web application through comparison of peptide-stimulated wells with reference and other culture wells. An FDR below 0.05, an odds ratio above 5, and a productive frequency above 0.1% in at least two of three replicate wells were required for clones to be considered positive. Cross-reactive clonotypes were defined as significantly expanded in both SARS-CoV-2 spike wells and at least one common cold coronavirus spike condition. Levenshtein distances (stringdist) and unrooted phylogenetic trees (ape) in R version 3.6.1 were used to assess CDR3 homology. TCRdb trimmed public reads at Q25 via fastp, called clones via MiXCR and kept in-frame beta chains. Entries are consolidated by CDR3 protein sequence, retaining the most common genes and DNA. TCRdb, not the authors, supplied the V and J calls. Here the sample has fewer than 10,000 distinct CDR3 sequences; less than 55% occur a single time. The ten largest clones represent roughly 11% of the sample.

In the case of this clonotype: What this receptor recognizes is not known. No much larger clone is present one base from it, and per-base qualities are unavailable.

The CDR3 starts with the cysteine, ends with the phenylalanine, and has 15 residues. The kept DNA is CDR3 alone, 45 bases in frame from the first base. As encoded in the germline V gene (reference sequence), CDR1 is DFQATT while CDR2 is SNEGSKA. Trimming leaves V shorter by 1 base and J shorter by 5 bases, with the junction holding 8 bases beyond the gene matches. The label giving this sample's treatment or condition can be read as: approximately nine-day PBMC culture with coronavirus spike peptide pools or control peptides (ViraFEST assay). CD4+ T cells from unexposed donors were collected before the COVID-19 pandemic (2011-2018). To expand antigen-specific T cells with peptide pools and then pick out the expanded clonotypes through TCR sequencing, the study relied on the ViraFEST assay. Under 2.5 million PBMCs per well were cultured in IMDM with 5% human AB serum and roughly 9.3 IU/ml IL-2, plus 10 ug/ml peptide pools. Half of the culture medium was replaced with fresh IL-2-containing medium on days 3 and 7. After 9 to 11 days of culture, CD4+ T cells were isolated by negative selection with the EasySep CD4+ T cell isolation kit. Unexposed donor CD4+ T cells were tested for reactivity to SARS-CoV-2 S and N and four common cold coronavirus spike pools, as cell number allowed. Ficoll-Paque Plus gradient centrifugation was used to isolate PBMCs from whole blood, and the isolated PBMCs were then either used fresh or cryopreserved at -140C. Culture conditions were generally each tested in triplicate wells. Leukapheresis product for the unexposed donors was bought commercially.

The specimen sequenced was CD4+ T cells from blood, cultured in vitro. The TCR sequence derives from a human donor in good health. Recombination joined TRBV20-1 with TRBJ2-7; 10 central bases correspond to TRBD2. The CDR3 amino acid sequence is: CSARVPAGGPHEQYF. The nucleotides read TGCAGTGCTAGAGTGCCAGCGGGAGGGCCCCACGAGCAGTACTTC.